These 18 T cell receptor beta chains originate from one sample sequenced in a study of T cells in Graves' hyperthyroidism and ophthalmopathy. There were TCR beta CDR3 regions amplified from RNA transcripts. When the TCR CDR3 underwent first-round RT-PCR, the HTBI primer set was used. TCRdb itself ran the multiplex PCR reads through MiXCR, one entry per CDR3 protein. The sample carries approximately 610,000 distinct CDR3 sequences, 16% recorded once. Sample: blood. These receptor sequences come from a woman aged 18-35 years with Graves' hyperthyroidism.

The gene calls are TRBV19 and TRBJ2-1; possibly TRBD2 for D (6 bases). V was pared by 1 base and J by 0 bases, with 7 bases between. CDR1 and CDR2 (germline): LNHDA, SQIVND (reference sequence). The CDR3 has 15 amino acids. The CDR3: CASSIGGVSYNEQFF. The CDR3 DNA reads as TGTGCCAGTAGTATAGGGGGGGTCTCCTACAATGAGCAGTTCTTC.

This clonotype was picked up many times. The genes are TRBV12-3 or TRBV12-4 and TRBJ2-7, with TRBD2 matching 7 bases. J was trimmed by 0 bases and V by 6 bases; bases with no gene match: 8. The CDR3 sequence is 15 residues long. The CDR3 is CASSDRLAISYEQYF. CDR3 DNA sequence: TGTGCCAGCAGCGACAGACTAGCTATCTCCTACGAGCAGTACTTC.

This clonotype was observed many times. This sequence joins TRBV7-9 and TRBJ1-1; unclear D gene. The CDR3 contains 13 residues. CDR1 is SEHNR, CDR2 FQNEAQ, per germline (reference sequence). V lost 4 bases to trimming and J lost 3 bases, with 9 bases between them. CDR3 in DNA: TGTGCCAGCAGCTACACCCTTGACACTGAAGCTTTCTTT. It translates to CASSYTLDTEAFF.

This clonotype has just a few counts. The chain joins TRBV15 to TRBJ2-7; the D gene is possibly TRBD1 (6 bases). Germline CDR1 is LNHNV and CDR2 is YYDKDF (reference sequence). V lost 3 bases, J lost 1 base, and 13 bases lay in between. The CDR3 consists of 15 residues. The CDR3 nucleotides are TGTGCCACCAGCAGCGGACAGACACGATCCTACGAGCAGTACTTC. Amino acids: CATSSGQTRSYEQYF.

In its sample, this clonotype was seen many times. In nucleotides, the CDR3 is TGTGCCAGCAGCCAGGGACTCTTCTACGAGCAGTACTTC. Translation gives CASSQGLFYEQYF. This rearrangement joins TRBV7-2 to TRBJ2-7; D might be TRBD2 (6 bases). Per germline, CDR1 SGHTA and CDR2 FQGNSA. This CDR3 comprises 13 residues. The V and J ends lost 5 bases and 3 bases respectively, with 11 bases between them.

The gene calls are TRBV11-2 and TRBJ2-2; no clear D gene. V lost 6 bases and J lost 6, with 8 bases in between. Germline V gene lookup returns CDR1 SGHAT and CDR2 FQNNGV. This CDR3 region has 12 residues. Here the CDR3 DNA reads TGTGCCAGCAGAGATAAGCCCGGGGAGCTGTTTTTT. Its protein is CASRDKPGELFF.

This clonotype was detected many times. The V gene is TRBV5-1, the J gene TRBJ2-3, with 8 bases identical to TRBD2. V trimming: 0 bases; J trimming: 5 bases; junction bases outside the gene matches: 8. Germline CDR1 and CDR2: SGHRS and YFSETQ. This CDR3 region has 16 residues. CDR3 protein: CASSLGPTSGRDTQYF. The CDR3 region has the DNA TGCGCCAGCAGCTTGGGGCCAACTAGCGGCAGAGATACGCAGTATTTT.

This clonotype was counted a few times. This chain joins TRBV5-1 and TRBJ2-7, with D unresolved. The CDR3 totals 14 residues. From germline, CDR1 is SGHRS and CDR2 YFSETQ. Trimming took 0 bases from V and 5 from J, leaving 12 bases between them. In DNA, the CDR3 is TGCGCCAGCAGCTTGGGCCCCCCCGACCACGAGCAGTACTTC. Encoded protein: CASSLGPPDHEQYF.

The chain links TRBV7-6 to TRBJ2-2; D is unresolved. The CDR3 contains 13 residues. From germline, CDR1 is SGHVS and CDR2 FNYEAQ. Trimming removed 2 bases from V and 5 bases from J, with 6 bases in between. CDR3 bases: TGTGCCAGCAGCTTAAAGCAGACCGGGGAGCTGTTTTTT. Its protein product is CASSLKQTGELFF.

This clonotype was seen at least ten times. The gene calls are TRBV29-1 and TRBJ2-1; TRBD1 might be the D (6 bases). This CDR3 has 16 amino acids. Trimming cost V 2 bases and J 8 bases, with 22 bases left between them. Per the germline V gene, CDR1 is SQVTM and CDR2 is ANQGSEA. CDR3 region: CSVEPSPRVGADEQFF. The CDR3 DNA reads TGCAGCGTTGAACCATCACCAAGGGTGGGGGCGGATGAGCAGTTCTTC.

The table lists this clonotype with many counts. The V gene is TRBV6-1, the J gene TRBJ2-1; perhaps TRBD2 as D (5 bases). CDR3 length equals 13 residues. The germline V gene encodes CDR1 MNHNS and CDR2 SASEGT. Trimming removed 5 bases from V and 11 bases from J, with 16 bases in between. CDR3 in amino acids: CASSLGERIKQFF. The CDR3 bases are TGTGCCAGCAGTTTGGGAGAGCGGATCAAGCAGTTCTTC.

At least ten counts were recorded for this clonotype. This rearrangement joins TRBV20-1 to TRBJ1-2; TRBD1 matches 7 bases. CDR3 size: 16 residues. V dropped 6 bases and J dropped 2; count of bases not matched to a gene: 15. Germline values: CDR1 DFQATT, CDR2 SNEGSKA (reference sequence). The CDR3 loop is CSAQNLYRDRNYGYTF. In DNA form, the CDR3 reads TGCAGTGCCCAAAATCTCTACCGGGACAGAAACTATGGCTACACCTTC.

In its sample, this clonotype was seen a few times. The V and J genes are TRBV29-1 and TRBJ1-3; tentatively, D is TRBD1 (6 bases). Trimming pared 5 bases from V and 3 bases from J, leaving 11 bases between. Germline loops: CDR1 SQVTM, CDR2 ANQGSEA. The CDR3 totals 13 residues. CDR3 region: CSVSTGIGNTIYF. The CDR3 DNA follows: TGCAGCGTTTCTACAGGGATTGGAAACACCATATATTTT.

This clonotype appeared many times. This chain joins TRBV2 and TRBJ1-2; the D is unclear. CDR1 is SNHLY and CDR2 is FYNNEI in the germline V gene. The length of the CDR3 is 11 residues. Trimming took off 8 bases at V and 4 bases at J, with 8 bases between the two ends. The CDR3, as DNA: TGTGCCAGCGGAACCAGCTATGGCTACACCTTC. It specifies CASGTSYGYTF.

This clonotype was detected a few times. The chain combines TRBV7-3 with TRBJ2-3; TRBD1 matches 7 bases. V shed 4 bases, J shed 6 bases, and the junction held 1 base outside the gene matches. The germline CDR1 and CDR2 sequences are SGHTA and FQGTGA. The CDR3 spans 12 residues. DNA for the CDR3: TGTGCCAGCAGCTCGACAGGGGATACGCAGTATTTT. Amino acids: CASSSTGDTQYF.

This clonotype was picked up many times. The rearrangement links TRBV10-1 to TRBJ1-2; the D gene is possibly TRBD1 (6 bases). The CDR3 extends over 14 amino acids. CDR1 is WNHNN, CDR2 SYGVQD, per germline (reference sequence). Trimming stripped 0 bases from V and 3 bases from J, with 8 bases between. The CDR3 nucleotides read TGCGCCAGCAGTGAGTCTAACAGGGACTATGGCTACACCTTC. Its translation is CASSESNRDYGYTF.

The chain recombines TRBV7-9 with TRBJ1-6, with D possibly TRBD1 on 6 matching bases. The ends were cut back, 0 bases at V and 7 bases at J, with 10 bases in the middle. The CDR3 has 15 amino acids. Germline V lookup: CDR1 SEHNR, CDR2 FQNEAQ (reference sequence). CDR3 sequence: CASSLAIGQNSPLHF. CDR3 DNA sequence: TGTGCCAGCAGCTTAGCGATAGGACAGAATTCACCCCTCCACTTT. Based on the CDR3 plus reference TRBV7-9 and TRBJ1-6, the full variable domain is DTGVSQNPRHKITKRGQNVTFRCDPISEHNRLYWYRQTLGQGPEFLTYFQNEAQLEKSRLLSDRFSAERPKGSFSTLEIQRTEQGDSAMYLCASSLAIGQNSPLHFGNGTRLTVT.

The chain recombines TRBV28 with TRBJ2-7, with 8 nucleotides matching TRBD1. V lost 6 bases, J lost 5 bases, and 6 bases stayed unmatched. The germline gives CDR1 MDHEN, CDR2 SYDVKM. The CDR3 length is 13 residues. The CDR3 is CASRLDRVHEQYF. The DNA for the CDR3 is TGTGCCAGCAGATTGGACAGGGTCCACGAGCAGTACTTC.